Each of the 15 T cell receptor beta chains below was sequenced from the same sample in a study of blood T cell repertoires in COVID-19 (TCRdb year 2020). Library preparation employed the immunoSEQ multiplex PCR assay. In TCRdb, the immuneACCESS table is reduced to in-frame sequences with V and J assigned. These tables do not hold every clone; where another copy was compared, an unresolved V gene accounts for under half, and the others remain unexplained. The sample contains just over 300,000 clones, 75% to 90% of them found a single time. The ten largest clonotypes hold 9.5% of the sample. Material: PBMCs or T cells enriched from blood (not recorded which). These receptors were obtained from a woman between 40 and 55 years old who had recovered from COVID-19.

V is TRBV29-1 and J is TRBJ2-5; TRBD1 matches at 10 bases. After removal of 6 bases from V and 5 bases from J, the junction contained 6 bases not matched to a gene. Per germline, CDR1 SQVTM and CDR2 ANQGSEA. This CDR3 contains 13 residues. In DNA, the CDR3 is TGCAGCGTCGAGGGACAGGGGACTGAGACCCAGTACTTC. As protein: CSVEGQGTETQYF.

The J gene is TRBJ2-1, the V gene TRBV3-1 (or the pseudogene TRBV3-2); D is perhaps TRBD2 (6 bases). Germline lookup yields CDR1 LGHDT and CDR2 YNNKEL (reference sequence). The CDR3 runs 15 residues. Trimming removed 1 base from V and 1 base from J, with 8 bases in between. CDR3 sequence reads: CASSQGGGSYNEQFF. CDR3 DNA sequence: TGTGCCAGCAGCCAAGGGGGAGGATCCTACAATGAGCAGTTCTTC.

This chain links TRBV3-1 (or the pseudogene TRBV3-2) with TRBJ2-1; 7 bases are shared with TRBD2. With 4 bases clipped from V and 2 bases from J, the junction kept 5 bases outside the gene matches. The germline V gene has CDR1 LGHDT and CDR2 YNNKEL (reference sequence). There are 15 residues in the CDR3. This CDR3 is CASSLQLATYNEQFF. DNA for the CDR3: TGTGCCAGCAGCCTCCAACTAGCGACCTACAATGAGCAGTTCTTC.

The chain has TRBV5-1 and TRBJ2-7, with unresolved D. The germline V gene has CDR1 SGHRS and CDR2 YFSETQ. The length of the CDR3 is 14 residues. V gave up 4 bases and J gave up 4 bases, with 15 bases separating them. As DNA, the CDR3 is TGCGCCAGCAGCCCGCCAGTCGGGTTGTACGAGCAGTACTTC. Translated, it gives CASSPPVGLYEQYF.

The rearrangement uses TRBV7-8 and TRBJ2-3; TRBD2 aligns across 12 bases. V lost 5 bases to trimming and J lost 3 bases; unmatched junction nucleotides: 9. CDR1 is SGHVS and CDR2 is FQNEAQ in the germline V gene. This CDR3 is built from 17 residues. The CDR3 here is CASSIKASGGATDTQYF. The CDR3 coding sequence is TGTGCCAGCAGCATAAAGGCTAGCGGGGGGGCAACAGATACGCAGTATTTT.

The genes are TRBV6-5 and TRBJ1-2, with D maybe TRBD1 (5 bases). Between the trimmed V and J ends, which lost 6 bases and 3 bases, there was a span of 17 bases. The CDR3 consists of 15 residues. Germline loops: CDR1 MNHEY, CDR2 SVGAGI. In nucleotides, the CDR3 is TGTGCCAGCAGGCCTTATCGCGGGGCGGACTATGGCTACACCTTC. It encodes CASRPYRGADYGYTF.

The chain is built from TRBV20-1 and TRBJ2-5; D perhaps matches TRBD1 (8 bases). The V gene lost 3 bases and the J gene lost 0 bases, with 17 bases spanning the gap. The CDR3 length is 16 residues. The germline CDR1 and CDR2 sequences are DFQATT and SNEGSKA (reference sequence). CDR3 coding DNA: TGCAGTGCTAGTCAGGGGGCGGGAGTGTACCAAGAGACCCAGTACTTC. Its protein is CSASQGAGVYQETQYF.

V is TRBV12-3 or TRBV12-4 and J is TRBJ2-1; D gene uncertain. The CDR3 consists of 11 residues. Trimming cost V 2 bases and J 8 bases, with 4 bases left between them. The CDR3: CASSLYYEQFF. DNA of the CDR3: TGTGCCAGCAGTTTATACTATGAGCAGTTCTTC.

The chain employs TRBV6-2 or TRBV6-3 and TRBJ1-1; 9 nucleotides match TRBD1. CDR3 length equals 15 residues. J lost 3 bases, V lost 2 bases, and 4 bases had no gene match. Germline CDR1 is MNHEY and CDR2 is SVGEGT. The CDR3 nucleotides are TGTGCCAGCAGTTACGGGGACAGGGCTTACACTGAAGCTTTCTTT. This encodes CASSYGDRAYTEAFF.

The table lists this clone with a count of one. The chain employs TRBV19 and TRBJ1-5; D is uncertain. The CDR3 sequence is 14 residues long. From germline, CDR1 is LNHDA and CDR2 SQIVND (reference sequence). Trimming took 5 bases from V and 0 from J, leaving 8 bases between them. CDR3 nucleotides: TGTGCCAGTAGTTCACAGAGTAGCAATCAGCCCCAGCATTTT. Amino acids: CASSSQSSNQPQHF. Looking up the rest from reference TRBV19 and TRBJ1-5 gives the full variable domain: DGGITQSPKYLFRKEGQNVTLSCEQNLNHDAMYWYRQDPGQGLRLIYYSQIVNDFQKGDIAEGYSVSREKKESFPLTVTSAQKNPTAFYLCASSSQSSNQPQHFGDGTRLSIL.

This chain uses TRBV28 with TRBJ2-2, with no clear D. Trimming cost V 7 bases and J 6 bases, with 6 bases left between them. The CDR3 is 11 amino acids. CDR1 is MDHEN, CDR2 SYDVKM, per germline. CDR3 loop: CASTRAGELFF. The CDR3 bases are TGTGCCAGCACCCGTGCCGGGGAGCTGTTTTTT.

This rearrangement joins TRBV5-1 to TRBJ1-6; 7 nucleotides align to TRBD1. V shed 0 bases, J shed 5 bases, and the junction held 2 bases outside the gene matches. The CDR3 runs 15 residues. Looked up from germline, CDR1 is SGHRS and CDR2 is YFSETQ. The CDR3 DNA sequence: TGCGCCAGCAGCTTGGGGGACAGCAATAATTCACCCCTCCACTTT. Translated, it gives CASSLGDSNNSPLHF.

The chain couples TRBV6-2 or TRBV6-3 to TRBJ2-1; TRBD2 matches at 10 bases. Germline V gives CDR1 MNHEY, CDR2 SVGEGT. This CDR3 contains 20 residues. Trimming cost V 0 bases and J 6 bases; bases outside gene matches: 17. As DNA, the CDR3 is TGTGCCAGCAGTTACTCGGGGCTAGCGGGAGCTGTCCAACGTGGCAATGAGCAGTTCTTC. This gives the protein CASSYSGLAGAVQRGNEQFF.

The CDR3 DNA sequence: TGTGCCAGCAGCGTACAAGGGACAGGGGGTCAAGAGACCCAGTACTTC. Protein sequence: CASSVQGTGGQETQYF. The chain carries TRBV9 and TRBJ2-5, with 11 bases lining up with TRBD1. The J segment lost 2 bases and the V segment lost 1 base, leaving 4 bases of the junction unmatched. The germline V gene encodes CDR1 SGDLS and CDR2 YYNGEE. This CDR3 spans 16 amino acids.

The J gene is TRBJ1-1, the V gene TRBV15, with D uncertain. The CDR3 sequence is 14 residues long. Germline CDR1 reads LNHNV; CDR2 reads YYDKDF (reference sequence). V lost 0 bases and J lost 6, with 11 bases in between. The CDR3 loop reads CATSRDRNGAEAFF. The CDR3 DNA reads TGTGCCACCAGCAGAGATCGGAACGGGGCTGAAGCTTTCTTT.